The 16 T cell receptor beta chains given below trace back to one sample, sequenced in a study of blood T cell repertoires in COVID-19. Method: immunoSEQ multiplex PCR; TCRdb's copy keeps in-frame clones and lacks some. The sample includes about 170,000 clones, around 85% seen only once; the top ten take around 8%. Sequencing was carried out using peripheral blood. All receptors derive from an elderly woman with COVID-19, enrolled during active disease.

The V call is TRBV5-1, the J call TRBJ1-3, with TRBD1 matching 8 bases. The CDR3 runs 14 residues. J was trimmed by 3 bases and V by 4 bases; bases with no gene match: 3. From germline, CDR1 is SGHRS and CDR2 YFSETQ. Written as DNA, the CDR3 is TGCGCCAGCAGCACCGGGACAGGTGGAAACACCATATATTTT. It specifies CASSTGTGGNTIYF.

The chain recombines TRBV20-1 with TRBJ2-1; D ambiguous. Trimming left V 7 bases short and J 12 bases short, with 16 bases between. Germline-derived CDR1 and CDR2 are DFQATT and SNEGSKA (reference sequence). This CDR3 contains 11 residues. CDR3 bases: TGCAGTGTGAATTCCCCCCGCGCGCAGTTCTTC. Residues: CSVNSPRAQFF.

V and J are TRBV28 and TRBJ1-2; no reliable D call. Trimming removed 11 bases at V and 3 bases at J, with 16 bases between. Germline V CDR1 and CDR2: MDHEN, SYDVKM. CDR3 length equals 13 residues. The CDR3, as DNA: TGTGCCGGCCTGTCGAGACGGGACTATGGCTACACCTTC. This translates into CAGLSRRDYGYTF.

About this clone itself: The sample carries other DNA sequences with the same CDR3. The chain joins TRBV11-2 to TRBJ1-6; TRBD1 matches at 7 bases. V shed 5 bases, J shed 10 bases, and the junction held 8 bases outside the gene matches. Per germline, CDR1 SGHAT and CDR2 FQNNGV. The CDR3 has 14 residues. CDR3 nucleotides: TGTGCCAGCAGCCCACGACAGGGCGGATCACCCCTCCACTTT. The encoded protein is CASSPRQGGSPLHF. The full variable domain, its missing parts supplied by reference TRBV11-2 and TRBJ1-6, is EAGVAQSPRYKIIEKRQSVAFWCNPISGHATLYWYQQILGQGPKLLIQFQNNGVVDDSQLPKDRFSAERLKGVDSTLKIQPAKLEDSAVYLCASSPRQGGSPLHFGNGTRLTVT.

The rearrangement uses TRBV7-3 and TRBJ2-1; TRBD1 is a possible D gene (6 bases). The CDR3 runs to 19 residues. Deletions cut 5 bases from V and 5 bases from J, with 28 bases between. Germline CDR1 is SGHTA and CDR2 is FQGTGA. The CDR3, as DNA: TGTGCCAGCAGCGTACAGGGTAACAAGCTCAAGGGGATTAACAATGAGCAGTTCTTC. Its translation is CASSVQGNKLKGINNEQFF.

The rearrangement links TRBV6-1 to TRBJ1-5; D is uncertain. The CDR3 has 13 residues. Deletions cut 2 bases from V and 7 bases from J, with 9 bases between. Looked up from germline, CDR1 is MNHNS and CDR2 is SASEGT. The CDR3 bases are TGTGCCAGCAGTGAATCTCCGGGGCAGCCCCAGCATTTT. It yields the protein CASSESPGQPQHF.

This clone was recorded only once. The chain uses TRBV27 and TRBJ2-5; TRBD2 is a possible D gene (7 bases). Trimming shortened V by 6 bases and J by 5 bases, and 19 bases separated the two germline ends. The CDR3 contains 15 residues. CDR1 is MNHEY and CDR2 is SMNVEV in the germline V gene (reference sequence). This CDR3 reads CASSRGGGAFETQYF. DNA of the CDR3: TGTGCCAGCAGCCGGGGAGGGGGGGCCTTTGAGACCCAGTACTTC.

The V and J genes are TRBV28 and TRBJ2-7; TRBD2 aligns across 10 bases. The ends lost 7 bases at V and 3 bases at J; junction bases unmatched: 21. This CDR3 region has 19 residues. CDR1 and CDR2 (germline): MDHEN, SYDVKM. CDR3 bases: TGTGCCAGCACTCGCCCGGGACAGGTGTCAGCTAGCGGGGGCTACGAGCAGTACTTC. This translates into CASTRPGQVSASGGYEQYF.

The rearrangement joins TRBV6-4 to TRBJ1-6, with a possible D match to TRBD1 (5 bases). Between the trimmed V and J ends, which lost 4 bases and 6 bases, there was a span of 16 bases. The length of the CDR3 is 16 residues. Germline CDR1 reads MRHNA; CDR2 reads SNTAGT. CDR3: CASSGRARRFNSPLHF. The CDR3 DNA reads as TGTGCCAGCAGTGGCAGGGCGAGGAGATTTAATTCACCCCTCCACTTT.

The chain carries TRBV2 and TRBJ1-3; 7 bases match TRBD1. CDR1 is SNHLY, CDR2 FYNNEI, per germline. Germline trimming cut 5 bases from V and 5 bases from J; bases unmatched to any gene: 6. CDR3 size: 14 residues. The CDR3, as DNA: TGTGCCAGCAGTCAACAGGGGCAAAGAAACACCATATATTTT. It translates to CASSQQGQRNTIYF.

This clone has more than one count but fewer than ten. J is TRBJ1-6 and V is TRBV7-9, with D perhaps TRBD1 (5 bases). The CDR3 runs to 15 residues. V lost 2 bases and J lost 8, with 13 bases in between. CDR1 is SEHNR, CDR2 FQNEAQ, per germline (reference sequence). The chain's CDR3 is CASSLQGAMDSPLHF. The CDR3 nucleotides are TGTGCCAGCAGCTTACAAGGGGCGATGGATTCACCCCTCCACTTT.

The V gene is TRBV28, the J gene TRBJ2-1, with 7 nucleotides matching TRBD2. The CDR3 is made up of 15 amino acids. J was trimmed by 5 bases and V by 5 bases; bases with no gene match: 9. In germline, CDR1 is MDHEN, CDR2 SYDVKM. For the CDR3, the DNA is TGTGCCAGCAGTGATGAGCGGGATTGGAACAATGAGCAGTTCTTC. Translated: CASSDERDWNNEQFF.

This clone was counted a single time. The chain is built from TRBV9 and TRBJ1-1; TRBD1 agrees at 8 bases. The CDR3 loop spans 13 amino acids. Germline assignment: CDR1 SGDLS and CDR2 YYNGEE. The V segment lost 4 bases and the J segment 4 bases; nucleotides outside the gene matches: 3. The CDR3 DNA is TGTGCCAGCAGCCCCAGGGGGCGCACTGAAGCTTTCTTT. Protein: CASSPRGRTEAFF.

The CDR3 loop is CASSLAGVKETQYF. The CDR3 coding sequence is TGCGCCAGCAGCTTGGCAGGGGTGAAGGAGACCCAGTACTTC. The rearrangement joins TRBV5-1 to TRBJ2-5; maybe TRBD1 (6 bases). Germline V CDR1 and CDR2: SGHRS, YFSETQ. The CDR3 covers 14 residues. V was cut by 0 bases and J by 5 bases, with 11 bases left in between.

The rearrangement links TRBV3-1 (or the pseudogene TRBV3-2) to TRBJ1-2, with 10 bases fitting TRBD1. After removal of 4 bases from V and 4 bases from J, the junction contained 12 bases not matched to a gene. Germline V gives CDR1 LGHDT, CDR2 YNNKEL (reference sequence). CDR3 length: 17 amino acids. The CDR3 sequence: CASSRGFGTGVSYGYTF. CDR3 nucleotide sequence: TGTGCCAGCAGCCGGGGATTCGGGACAGGGGTTTCCTATGGCTACACCTTC.

The genes are TRBV4-1 and TRBJ1-6; 7 bases map to TRBD1. Looked up from germline, CDR1 is MGHRA and CDR2 is YSYEKL. The CDR3 is 18 amino acids. V was pared by 3 bases and J by 5 bases, with 13 bases of the junction left unmatched. This CDR3 reads CASSHTPSTGSDNSPLHF. CDR3 DNA: TGCGCCAGCAGCCATACCCCCTCGACAGGGAGCGATAATTCACCCCTCCACTTT.